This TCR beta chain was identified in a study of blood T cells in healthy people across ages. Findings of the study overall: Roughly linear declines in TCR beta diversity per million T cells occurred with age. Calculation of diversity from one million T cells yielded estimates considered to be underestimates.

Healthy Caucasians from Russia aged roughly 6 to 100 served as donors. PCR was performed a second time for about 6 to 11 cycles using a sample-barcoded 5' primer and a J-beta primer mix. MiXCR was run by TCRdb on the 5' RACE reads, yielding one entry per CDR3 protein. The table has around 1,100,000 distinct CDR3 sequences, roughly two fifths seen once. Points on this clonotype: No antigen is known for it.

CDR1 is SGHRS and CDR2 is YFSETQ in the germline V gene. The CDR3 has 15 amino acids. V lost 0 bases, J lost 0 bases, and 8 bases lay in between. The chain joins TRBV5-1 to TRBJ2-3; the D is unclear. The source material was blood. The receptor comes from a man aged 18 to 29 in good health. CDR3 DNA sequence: TGCGCCAGCAGCTTGGTTCAGGCCAGCACAGATACGCAGTATTTT. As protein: CASSLVQASTDTQYF. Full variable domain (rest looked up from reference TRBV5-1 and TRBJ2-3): KAGVTQTPRYLIKTRGQQVTLSCSPISGHRSVSWYQQTPGQGLQFLFEYFSETQRNKGNFPGRFSGRQFSNSRSEMNVSTLELGDSALYLCASSLVQASTDTQYFGPGTRLTVL.